The 26 T cell receptor beta chains in this list originate from one sample, sequenced in a study of blood T cell repertoires in COVID-19. Repertoires were generated with immunoSEQ multiplex PCR, while TCRdb's copy carries only in-frame clones and drops some. The table has about 64,000 clones, over 60% seen once. The sequenced sample consisted of peripheral blood. The receptors shown here come from a human donor in a cohort sampled during active COVID-19.

This chain joins TRBV5-4 and TRBJ1-2, with 10 bases identical to TRBD1. The germline V gene has CDR1 SGHNT and CDR2 YYREEE (reference sequence). CDR3 length: 14 residues. V lost 4 bases, J lost 7 bases, and 7 bases stayed unmatched. CDR3 nucleotides: TGTGCCAGCAGCCGCGGACAGGGGGAAGGTGGCTACACCTTC. This translates into CASSRGQGEGGYTF.

This chain uses TRBV27 with TRBJ1-1, with a tentative D call TRBD1 (5 bases). CDR1 is MNHEY, CDR2 SMNVEV, per germline (reference sequence). CDR3 size: 14 residues. V was pared by 6 bases and J by 3 bases, with 14 bases between. The CDR3 spells CASRLRGTHTEAFF. CDR3 nucleotide sequence: TGTGCCAGCAGGCTCCGGGGGACCCACACTGAAGCTTTCTTT.

The chain links TRBV19 to TRBJ1-2; 7 bases line up with TRBD1. Germline V gene sequence: CDR1 LNHDA, CDR2 SQIVND (reference sequence). This CDR3 is 14 amino acids long. Trimming at V came to 1 base and at J to 7 bases, leaving 6 bases not matched to a gene. The CDR3 bases are TGTGCCAGTAGTATAGGACAGGGTCGTTTTGGCTACACCTTC. Translating it yields CASSIGQGRFGYTF.

The chain links TRBV6-1 to TRBJ2-6; D gene ambiguous. V was cut by 3 bases and J by 0 bases, with 6 bases left in between. Germline lookup yields CDR1 MNHNS and CDR2 SASEGT. This CDR3 is built from 15 residues. The DNA for the CDR3 is TGTGCCAGCAGTGAGAGCCACTCTGGGGCCAACGTCCTGACTTTC. Protein product: CASSESHSGANVLTF.

This clone ranks as medium-sized (0.01 to 0.1%). The V and J genes are TRBV3-1 (or the pseudogene TRBV3-2) and TRBJ1-3; a weak D match, TRBD1 (5 bases). Between the trimmed V and J ends, which lost 0 bases and 4 bases, there was a span of 10 bases. Germline V gene sequence: CDR1 LGHDT, CDR2 YNNKEL (reference sequence). The CDR3 loop spans 15 amino acids. The CDR3, as DNA: TGTGCCAGCAGCCAAGATAACAGGAAGGGAAACACCATATATTTT. Translation gives CASSQDNRKGNTIYF.

This sequence joins TRBV2 and TRBJ1-3; 10 positions agree with TRBD1. The CDR3 length is 16 residues. CDR1 and CDR2 (germline): SNHLY, FYNNEI. The J segment lost 4 bases and the V segment lost 3 bases, leaving 6 bases of the junction unmatched. Here the CDR3 DNA reads TGTGCCAGCAGTGACCCCGGGACAGGGGAGGGAAACACCATATATTTT. Protein: CASSDPGTGEGNTIYF.

The rearrangement links TRBV4-1 to TRBJ1-4; D remains unclear. CDR1 is MGHRA, CDR2 YSYEKL, per germline. The CDR3 is made up of 16 amino acids. Trimming shortened V by 1 base and J by 5 bases, and 14 bases separated the two germline ends. The CDR3 reads CASSQVLAAENEKLFF. In DNA, the CDR3 is TGCGCCAGCAGCCAAGTTTTGGCAGCGGAAAATGAAAAACTGTTTTTT.

V gene TRBV5-5 combines with J gene TRBJ1-2; 11 nucleotides align to TRBD1. The germline V gene encodes CDR1 SGHKS and CDR2 YYEKEE (reference sequence). The CDR3 runs 15 residues. V lost 0 bases and J lost 8; bases outside the gene matches: 6. The CDR3 DNA reads TGTGCCAGCAGCTTGGTTGGACAGGGGGCCAACGGCTACACCTTC. This encodes CASSLVGQGANGYTF.

CDR3 sequence: CASSGTGFTDTQYF. The CDR3 DNA reads TGTGCCAGTAGTGGGACAGGGTTCACAGATACGCAGTATTTT. The chain carries TRBV19 and TRBJ2-3, with 9 bases aligning to TRBD1. CDR1 and CDR2 (germline): LNHDA, SQIVND (reference sequence). V lost 5 bases, J lost 2 bases, and 2 bases stayed unmatched. The CDR3 is made up of 14 amino acids. Combining the CDR3 with reference TRBV19 and TRBJ2-3 gives the whole variable domain DGGITQSPKYLFRKEGQNVTLSCEQNLNHDAMYWYRQDPGQGLRLIYYSQIVNDFQKGDIAEGYSVSREKKESFPLTVTSAQKNPTAFYLCASSGTGFTDTQYFGPGTRLTVL.

CDR3 sequence reads: CASSWDRGEPQHF. The CDR3 region has the DNA TGTGCCAGCAGCTGGGACAGGGGGGAGCCCCAGCATTTT. The rearrangement joins TRBV7-2 to TRBJ1-5, with 11 bases lining up with TRBD1. Trimming took 4 bases from V and 8 from J; bases not matched to a gene: 1. From germline, CDR1 is SGHTA and CDR2 FQGNSA. CDR3 size: 13 residues.

V is TRBV28 and J is TRBJ2-1, with D possibly being TRBD1 (6 bases). The CDR3 has 12 residues. Deletions cut 6 bases from V and 5 bases from J, with 8 bases between. In germline, CDR1 is MDHEN, CDR2 SYDVKM. The CDR3, as DNA: TGTGCCAGCAGGGACAGCGACAATGAGCAGTTCTTC. It yields the protein CASRDSDNEQFF. The whole variable domain, filled in from reference TRBV28 and TRBJ2-1, reads DVKVTQSSRYLVKRTGEKVFLECVQDMDHENMFWYRQDPGLGLRLIYFSYDVKMKEKGDIPEGYSVSREKKERFSLILESASTNQTSMYLCASRDSDNEQFFGPGTRLTVL.

This clone has only a few counts. The chain links TRBV6-5 to TRBJ1-4; possible D gene TRBD1, 5 bases. Trimming cost V 0 bases and J 10 bases, with 9 bases left between them. CDR3 size: 13 residues. The germline V gene has CDR1 MNHEY and CDR2 SVGAGI. The CDR3 DNA follows: TGTGCCAGCAGTTACTCATCCGGGGGAAAACTGTTTTTT. Residues: CASSYSSGGKLFF.

This clone has just one count. V and J are TRBV28 and TRBJ1-2, with 7 bases aligning to TRBD1. The CDR3 sequence is 13 residues long. Germline values: CDR1 MDHEN, CDR2 SYDVKM. Trimming at V came to 6 bases and at J to 8 bases, leaving 9 bases not matched to a gene. CDR3 residues: CASSLGQGEGYTF. Here the CDR3 DNA reads TGTGCCAGCAGCCTCGGGCAGGGGGAGGGCTACACCTTC.

The chain joins TRBV5-1 to TRBJ2-7, with 8 bases matching TRBD2. V shed 0 bases, J shed 7 bases, and the junction held 9 bases outside the gene matches. CDR3 length: 15 amino acids. Germline V gene lookup returns CDR1 SGHRS and CDR2 YFSETQ. Here the CDR3 DNA reads TGCGCCAGCAGCTTGGAATTAGCGGGGCCGCCTGAGCAGTACTTC. It codes for CASSLELAGPPEQYF.

This clone occurred a few times. The CDR3 is CASSHQRTWNEQFF. CDR3 nucleotides: TGTGCCAGCAGCCACCAAAGGACATGGAATGAGCAGTTCTTC. This rearrangement joins TRBV3-1 (or the pseudogene TRBV3-2) to TRBJ2-1; a weak D match, TRBD1 (5 bases). With 3 bases removed from V and 7 bases from J, the gap between germline ends came to 13 bases. The V gene's germline CDR1 is LGHDT and CDR2 YNNKEL (reference sequence). CDR3 size: 14 residues.

This clone has more than one count but fewer than ten. The rearrangement links TRBV29-1 to TRBJ2-1, with D perhaps matching TRBD1 (6 bases). Germline assignment: CDR1 SQVTM and CDR2 ANQGSEA. This CDR3 contains 12 residues. V was clipped by 7 bases and J by 9 bases, with 16 bases between them. CDR3 bases: TGCAGCGCAGGGGTTCCAGGTGGTGAGCAGTTCTTC. Its translation: CSAGVPGGEQFF.

The chain couples TRBV10-3 to TRBJ2-3; 9 bases agree with TRBD1. Germline assignment: CDR1 ENHRY and CDR2 SYGVKD. After removal of 6 bases from V and 3 bases from J, the junction contained 4 bases not matched to a gene. This CDR3 region has 14 residues. In nucleotides, the CDR3 is TGTGCCATCAGCTCGGGACAGGGTACAGATACGCAGTATTTT. Its translation is CAISSGQGTDTQYF.

Only a few counts were recorded for this clone. V and J are TRBV7-9 and TRBJ2-2; the match to TRBD1 covers 8 bases. The CDR3 runs 13 residues. J was trimmed by 8 bases and V by 5 bases; bases with no gene match: 4. In germline, CDR1 is SEHNR, CDR2 FQNEAQ (reference sequence). The CDR3 spells CASSPWDRGELFF. As DNA, the CDR3 is TGTGCCAGCAGCCCCTGGGACAGGGGGGAGCTGTTTTTT.

V and J are TRBV30 and TRBJ1-6, with D unresolved. V shed 3 bases and J shed 4 bases, with 16 bases lying between them. Germline V lookup: CDR1 GTSNPN, CDR2 SVGIG (reference sequence). The CDR3 sequence is 16 residues long. For the CDR3, the DNA is TGTGCCTGGAGGACCCGGGAGTTAAAATATAATTCACCCCTCCACTTT. It translates to CAWRTRELKYNSPLHF.

The chain is built from TRBV18 and TRBJ1-6; D might be TRBD1 (6 bases). This CDR3 region has 14 residues. Germline-derived CDR1 and CDR2 are KGHSH and LQKENI. V gave up 3 bases and J gave up 8 bases, with 11 bases separating them. CDR3 loop: CASSPTGSDSPLHF. As DNA, the CDR3 is TGTGCCAGCTCACCGACAGGCTCTGATTCACCCCTCCACTTT.

In this sample, this clone turned up once. The gene calls are TRBV2 and TRBJ2-4, with D perhaps TRBD1 (5 bases). The V gene's germline CDR1 is SNHLY and CDR2 FYNNEI. Trimming took off 4 bases at V and 1 base at J, with 8 bases between the two ends. The CDR3 is 14 amino acids. The CDR3 sequence is CASSASGAKNIQYF. CDR3 bases: TGTGCCAGCAGTGCCTCAGGGGCCAAAAACATTCAGTACTTC.

The chain employs TRBV19 and TRBJ2-1, with TRBD2 identical over 7 bases. Germline-derived CDR1 and CDR2 are LNHDA and SQIVND (reference sequence). Trimming removed 6 bases from V and 1 base from J; junction bases left unmatched: 9. This CDR3 spans 16 amino acids. In DNA form, the CDR3 reads TGTGCCAGTAGACCCGAGCGGGGCCGATCCTACAATGAGCAGTTCTTC. Encoded protein: CASRPERGRSYNEQFF. Full variable domain (rest looked up from reference TRBV19 and TRBJ2-1): DGGITQSPKYLFRKEGQNVTLSCEQNLNHDAMYWYRQDPGQGLRLIYYSQIVNDFQKGDIAEGYSVSREKKESFPLTVTSAQKNPTAFYLCASRPERGRSYNEQFFGPGTRLTVL.

V and J are TRBV6-5 and TRBJ2-7; TRBD1 matches at 7 bases. V was pared by 4 bases and J by 3 bases, with 0 bases of the junction left unmatched. CDR3 length equals 12 residues. CDR1 and CDR2 (germline): MNHEY, SVGAGI. CDR3 bases: TGTGCCAGCAGTTCAGGGGGCTACGAGCAGTACTTC. Translation: CASSSGGYEQYF.

The chain recombines TRBV7-7 with TRBJ2-1; 11 nucleotides align to TRBD2. The CDR3 loop spans 15 amino acids. Germline loops: CDR1 SSHAT, CDR2 FNYEAQ (reference sequence). J gave up 6 bases and V 1 base, and 2 bases lay outside the gene matches. CDR3 sequence: CASSLVAGGLNEQFF. As DNA, the CDR3 is TGTGCCAGCAGCTTAGTAGCGGGGGGGCTCAATGAGCAGTTCTTC. The variable domain in full, with the rest retrieved from reference TRBV7-7 and TRBJ2-1, is GAGVSQSPRYKVTKRGQDVTLRCDPISSHATLYWYQQALGQGPEFLTYFNYEAQPDKSGLPSDRFSAERPEGSISTLTIQRTEQRDSAMYRCASSLVAGGLNEQFFGPGTRLTVL.

The J gene is TRBJ2-7, the V gene TRBV27, with D perhaps TRBD1 (6 bases). V lost 5 bases to trimming and J lost 7 bases, with 21 bases between them. CDR3 length: 15 amino acids. CDR1 MNHEY and CDR2 SMNVEV come from the germline V gene (reference sequence). CDR3 nucleotides: TGTGCCAGCAGTCCGTCCCAGGGGCACGTTGAGGAGCAGTACTTC. Residues: CASSPSQGHVEEQYF.

This chain uses TRBV16 with TRBJ1-3, with 7 bases lining up with TRBD1. CDR3 length: 14 amino acids. From germline, CDR1 is KGHSY and CDR2 FQNENV. V was pared by 3 bases and J by 3 bases, with 2 bases of the junction left unmatched. In DNA form, the CDR3 reads TGTGCCAGCAGCCAGGGGACAGTTGGAAACACCATATATTTT. It encodes CASSQGTVGNTIYF.